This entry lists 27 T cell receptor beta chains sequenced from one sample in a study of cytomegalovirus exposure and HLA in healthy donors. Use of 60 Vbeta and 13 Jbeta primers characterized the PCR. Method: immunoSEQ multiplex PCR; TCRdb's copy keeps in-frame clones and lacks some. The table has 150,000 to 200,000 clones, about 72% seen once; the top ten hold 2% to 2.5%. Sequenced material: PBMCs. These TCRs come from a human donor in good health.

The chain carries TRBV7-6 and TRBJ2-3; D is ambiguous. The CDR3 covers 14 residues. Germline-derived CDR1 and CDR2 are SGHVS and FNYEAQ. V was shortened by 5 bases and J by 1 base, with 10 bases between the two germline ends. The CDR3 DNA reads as TGTGCCAGCAGCAAAGATCCGGGCACAGATACGCAGTATTTT. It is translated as CASSKDPGTDTQYF.

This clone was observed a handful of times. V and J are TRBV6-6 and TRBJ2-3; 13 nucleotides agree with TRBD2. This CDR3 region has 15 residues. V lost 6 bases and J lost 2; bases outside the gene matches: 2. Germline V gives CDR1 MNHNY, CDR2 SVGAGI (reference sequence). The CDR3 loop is CASSTSGGATDTQYF. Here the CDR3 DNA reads TGTGCCAGCAGCACTAGCGGGGGGGCCACAGATACGCAGTATTTT.

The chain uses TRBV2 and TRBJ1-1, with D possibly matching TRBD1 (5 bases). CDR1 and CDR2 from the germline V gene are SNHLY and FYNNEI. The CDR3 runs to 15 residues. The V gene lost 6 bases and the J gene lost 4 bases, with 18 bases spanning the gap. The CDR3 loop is CASRAEPGRGTEAFF. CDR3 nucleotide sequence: TGTGCCAGCAGGGCAGAGCCCGGAAGGGGCACTGAAGCTTTCTTT.

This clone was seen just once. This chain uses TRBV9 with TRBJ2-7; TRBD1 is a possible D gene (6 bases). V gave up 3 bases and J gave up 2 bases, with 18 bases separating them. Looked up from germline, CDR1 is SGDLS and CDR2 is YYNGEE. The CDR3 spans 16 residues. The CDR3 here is CASSGTGDTLPYEQYF. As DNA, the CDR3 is TGTGCCAGCAGCGGCACCGGGGACACACTACCCTACGAGCAGTACTTC. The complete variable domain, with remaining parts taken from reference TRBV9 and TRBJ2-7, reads DSGVTQTPKHLITATGQRVTLRCSPRSGDLSVYWYQQSLDQGLQFLIQYYNGEERAKGNILERFSAQQFPDLHSELNLSSLELGDSALYFCASSGTGDTLPYEQYFGPGTRLTVT.

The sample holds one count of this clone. The DNA for the CDR3 is TGTGCCAGCAGCGCTTTCCCTGAGCGGGGGGGAGAGACCCAGTACTTC. Its translation is CASSAFPERGGETQYF. The rearrangement joins TRBV7-9 to TRBJ2-5, with 10 nucleotides matching TRBD2. V gave up 5 bases and J gave up 4 bases; unmatched junction bases: 10. The CDR3 is made up of 16 amino acids. Germline values: CDR1 SEHNR, CDR2 FQNEAQ (reference sequence).

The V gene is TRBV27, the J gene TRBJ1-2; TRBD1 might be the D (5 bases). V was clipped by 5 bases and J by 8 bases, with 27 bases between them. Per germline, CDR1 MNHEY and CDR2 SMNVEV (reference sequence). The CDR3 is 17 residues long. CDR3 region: CASSPAPYRSLYEGYTF. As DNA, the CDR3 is TGTGCCAGCAGTCCAGCCCCCTACAGGTCCCTCTATGAGGGCTACACCTTC.

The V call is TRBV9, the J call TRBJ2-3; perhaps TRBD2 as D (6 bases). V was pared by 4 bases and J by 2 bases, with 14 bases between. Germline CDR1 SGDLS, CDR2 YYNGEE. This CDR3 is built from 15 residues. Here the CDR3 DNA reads TGTGCCAGCAGCCTGACGGGGACTCTCACAGATACGCAGTATTTT. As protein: CASSLTGTLTDTQYF.

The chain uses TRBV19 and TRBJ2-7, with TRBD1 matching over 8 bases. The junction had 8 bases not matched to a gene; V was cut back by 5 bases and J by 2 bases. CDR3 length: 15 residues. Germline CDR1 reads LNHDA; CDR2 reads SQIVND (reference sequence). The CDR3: CASSPERQGPYEQYF. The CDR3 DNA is TGTGCCAGTAGTCCCGAAAGACAGGGGCCCTACGAGCAGTACTTC. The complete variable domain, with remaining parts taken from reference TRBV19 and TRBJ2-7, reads DGGITQSPKYLFRKEGQNVTLSCEQNLNHDAMYWYRQDPGQGLRLIYYSQIVNDFQKGDIAEGYSVSREKKESFPLTVTSAQKNPTAFYLCASSPERQGPYEQYFGPGTRLTVT.

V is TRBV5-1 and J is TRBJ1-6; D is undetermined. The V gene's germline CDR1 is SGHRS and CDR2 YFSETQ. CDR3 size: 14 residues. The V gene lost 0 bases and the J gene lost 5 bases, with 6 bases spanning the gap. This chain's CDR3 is CASSLARDNSPLHF. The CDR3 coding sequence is TGCGCCAGCAGCTTGGCCCGGGATAATTCACCCCTCCACTTT.

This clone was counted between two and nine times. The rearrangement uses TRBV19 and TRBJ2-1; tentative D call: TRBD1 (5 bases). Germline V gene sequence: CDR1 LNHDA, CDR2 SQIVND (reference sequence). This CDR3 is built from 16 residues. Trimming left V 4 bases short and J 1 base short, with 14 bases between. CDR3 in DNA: TGTGCCAGTAGTACCCTTCAGGGTTCGTCCTACAATGAGCAGTTCTTC. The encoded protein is CASSTLQGSSYNEQFF.

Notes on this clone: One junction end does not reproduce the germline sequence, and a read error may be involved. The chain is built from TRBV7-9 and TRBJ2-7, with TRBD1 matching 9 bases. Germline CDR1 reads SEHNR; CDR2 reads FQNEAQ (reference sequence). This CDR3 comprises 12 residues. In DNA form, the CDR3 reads TGTTCCAGCAGCAGGGGGCGGGACAGGGTTACGTTC. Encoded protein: CSSSRGRDRVTF.

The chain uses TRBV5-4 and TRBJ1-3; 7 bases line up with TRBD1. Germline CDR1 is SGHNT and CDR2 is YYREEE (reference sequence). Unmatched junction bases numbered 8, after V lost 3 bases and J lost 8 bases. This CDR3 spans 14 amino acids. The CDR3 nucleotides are TGTGCCAGCAGCTCAGGGGGTCCGTCTTACACCATATATTTT. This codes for CASSSGGPSYTIYF.

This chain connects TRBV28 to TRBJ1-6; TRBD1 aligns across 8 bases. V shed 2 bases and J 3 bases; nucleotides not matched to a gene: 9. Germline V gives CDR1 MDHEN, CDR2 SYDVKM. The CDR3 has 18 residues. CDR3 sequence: CASSLGGAGGLYNSPLHF. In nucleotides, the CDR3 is TGTGCCAGCAGTTTAGGGGGGGCAGGGGGCCTCTATAATTCACCCCTCCACTTT.

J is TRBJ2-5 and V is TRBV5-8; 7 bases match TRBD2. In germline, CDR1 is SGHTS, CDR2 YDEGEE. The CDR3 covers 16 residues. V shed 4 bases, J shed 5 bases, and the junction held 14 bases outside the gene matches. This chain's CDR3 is CASSPGRETSWETQYF. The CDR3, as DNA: TGTGCCAGCAGCCCTGGGCGGGAGACCTCATGGGAGACCCAGTACTTC.

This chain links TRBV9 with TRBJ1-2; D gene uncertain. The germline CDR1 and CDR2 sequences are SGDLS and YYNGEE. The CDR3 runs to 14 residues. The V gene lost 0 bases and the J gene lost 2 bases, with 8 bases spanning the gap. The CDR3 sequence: CASSVGAGNYGYTF. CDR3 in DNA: TGTGCCAGCAGCGTAGGGGCAGGCAACTATGGCTACACCTTC.

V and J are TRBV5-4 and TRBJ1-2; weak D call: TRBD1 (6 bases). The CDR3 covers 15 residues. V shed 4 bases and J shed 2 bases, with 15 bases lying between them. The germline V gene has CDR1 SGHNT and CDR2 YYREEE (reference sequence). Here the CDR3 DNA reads TGTGCCAGCAGCCCCGGACAGATAGACAACTATGGCTACACCTTC. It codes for CASSPGQIDNYGYTF.

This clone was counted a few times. In DNA, the CDR3 is TGTGCCAGCAGCAAGACAGGGATCACTGAAGCTTTCTTT. Its protein is CASSKTGITEAFF. The J gene is TRBJ1-1, the V gene TRBV5-6; 7 positions agree with TRBD1. This CDR3 contains 13 residues. V trimming: 4 bases; J trimming: 4 bases; junction bases outside the gene matches: 4. Per germline, CDR1 SGHDT and CDR2 YYEEEE.

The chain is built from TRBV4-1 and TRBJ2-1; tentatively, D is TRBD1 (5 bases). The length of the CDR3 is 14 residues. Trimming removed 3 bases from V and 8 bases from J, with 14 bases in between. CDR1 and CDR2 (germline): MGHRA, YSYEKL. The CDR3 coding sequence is TGCGCCAGCAGCCACGGGCTAAGGGGCGATGAGCAGTTCTTC. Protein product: CASSHGLRGDEQFF.

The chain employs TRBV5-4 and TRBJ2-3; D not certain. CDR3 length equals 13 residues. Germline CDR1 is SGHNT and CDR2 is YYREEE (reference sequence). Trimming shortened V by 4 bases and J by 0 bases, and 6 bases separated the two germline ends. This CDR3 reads CASSPSSTDTQYF. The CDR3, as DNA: TGTGCCAGCAGCCCCAGTAGCACAGATACGCAGTATTTT.

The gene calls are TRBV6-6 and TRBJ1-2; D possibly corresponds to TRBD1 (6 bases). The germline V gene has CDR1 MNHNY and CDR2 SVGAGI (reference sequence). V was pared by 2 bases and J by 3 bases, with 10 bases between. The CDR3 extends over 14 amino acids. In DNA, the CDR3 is TGTGCCAGCAGTTACGGGGGCGGAGACTATGGCTACACCTTC. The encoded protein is CASSYGGGDYGYTF.

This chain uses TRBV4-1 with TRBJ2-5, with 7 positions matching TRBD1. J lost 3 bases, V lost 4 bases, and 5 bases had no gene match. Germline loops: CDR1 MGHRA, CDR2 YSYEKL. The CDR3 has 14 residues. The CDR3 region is CASSPLGQKETQYF. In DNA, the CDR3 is TGCGCCAGCAGCCCTTTGGGACAGAAAGAGACCCAGTACTTC.

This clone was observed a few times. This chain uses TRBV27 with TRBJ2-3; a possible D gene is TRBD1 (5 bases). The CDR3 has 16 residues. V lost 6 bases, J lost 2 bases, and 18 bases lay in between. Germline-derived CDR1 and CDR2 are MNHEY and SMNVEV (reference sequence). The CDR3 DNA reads TGTGCCAGCAGCCAAACCTGGGGCAGGGACACAGATACGCAGTATTTT. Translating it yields CASSQTWGRDTDTQYF.

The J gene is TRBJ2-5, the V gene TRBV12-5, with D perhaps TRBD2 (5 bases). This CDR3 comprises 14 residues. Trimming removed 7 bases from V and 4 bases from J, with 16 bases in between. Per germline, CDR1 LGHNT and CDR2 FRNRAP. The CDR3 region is CASEPGPAGETQYF. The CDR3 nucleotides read TGTGCTAGTGAACCCGGACCGGCGGGAGAGACCCAGTACTTC.

CDR3 amino acids: CASSQTGRDTQYF. CDR3 nucleotides: TGCGCCAGCAGCCAAACAGGGCGGGATACGCAGTATTTT. This chain connects TRBV4-1 to TRBJ2-3, with a tentative D call TRBD1 (6 bases). Looked up from germline, CDR1 is MGHRA and CDR2 is YSYEKL. This CDR3 spans 13 amino acids. Deletions cut 2 bases from V and 6 bases from J, with 9 bases between.

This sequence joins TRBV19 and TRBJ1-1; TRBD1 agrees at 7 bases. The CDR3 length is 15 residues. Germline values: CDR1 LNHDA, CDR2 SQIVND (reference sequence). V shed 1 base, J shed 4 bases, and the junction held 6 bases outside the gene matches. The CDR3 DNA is TGTGCCAGTAGTATAGGGGACAGCCCCCCCACTGAAGCTTTCTTT. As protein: CASSIGDSPPTEAFF.

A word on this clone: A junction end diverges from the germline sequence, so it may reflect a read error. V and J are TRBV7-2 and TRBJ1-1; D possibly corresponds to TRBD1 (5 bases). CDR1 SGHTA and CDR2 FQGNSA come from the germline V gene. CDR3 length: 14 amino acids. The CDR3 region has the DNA TGTGCCGGCAGTCGAGGCGGATGGGACTCGGCGCCTTTCTTT. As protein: CAGSRGGWDSAPFF.

The CDR3 DNA is TGTGCCAGCAGCTTTTCCCCGGGAGGGGACACTGAAGCTTTCTTT. Translating it yields CASSFSPGGDTEAFF. V gene TRBV7-2 combines with J gene TRBJ1-1, with TRBD1 as a possible D gene (5 bases). This CDR3 comprises 15 residues. Germline-derived CDR1 and CDR2 are SGHTA and FQGNSA. Deletions cut 3 bases from V and 3 bases from J, with 14 bases between.